The 8 T cell receptor beta chains given below trace back to one sample, sequenced in a study of blood T cell repertoires in COVID-19. Sequencing used immunoSEQ multiplex PCR; TCRdb keeps in-frame clones, though not all of them. This sample has 140,000 or so clones, with 65% to 85% found just once. The sequenced material came from peripheral blood. The receptors originated from a woman aged 55-70 years with acute or convalescent COVID-19.

This clone was detected a few times. Mismatch with germline at one junction end may stem from a read error. The chain links TRBV6-5 to TRBJ1-2; 8 positions match TRBD1. The CDR3 extends over 12 amino acids. Germline V gene sequence: CDR1 MNHEY, CDR2 SVGAGI. The DNA of the CDR3 is TGTGCCAGCAGTACACCTTGGACAGGGAGGGTCTTC. Amino acids: CASSTPWTGRVF.

The V call is TRBV5-5, the J call TRBJ2-3; 7 nucleotides align to TRBD2. The junction had 8 bases not matched to a gene; V was cut back by 2 bases and J by 2 bases. From germline, CDR1 is SGHKS and CDR2 YYEKEE (reference sequence). The CDR3 length is 16 residues. In DNA, the CDR3 is TGTGCCAGCAGCTTAGGACTAGTCGGTGACACAGATACGCAGTATTTT. It yields the protein CASSLGLVGDTDTQYF.

V and J are TRBV5-1 and TRBJ1-5, with TRBD1 matching 8 bases. The CDR3 covers 15 residues. Germline CDR1 reads SGHRS; CDR2 reads YFSETQ. The V segment lost 4 bases and the J segment 4 bases; nucleotides outside the gene matches: 7. The CDR3 sequence is CASSAGTGVNQPQHF. CDR3 nucleotides: TGCGCCAGCAGCGCAGGGACAGGAGTTAATCAGCCCCAGCATTTT.

This chain joins TRBV28 and TRBJ2-7; D unclear. CDR1 is MDHEN and CDR2 is SYDVKM in the germline V gene. CDR3 size: 16 residues. Trimming removed 4 bases at V and 4 bases at J, with 20 bases between. CDR3 region: CASSYPAEIAGYEQYF. CDR3 DNA sequence: TGTGCCAGCAGTTATCCCGCAGAGATAGCCGGATACGAGCAGTACTTC.

The chain carries TRBV7-2 and TRBJ2-1; 13 bases are shared with TRBD2. After removal of 1 base from V and 0 bases from J, the junction contained 3 bases not matched to a gene. Germline V gene sequence: CDR1 SGHTA, CDR2 FQGNSA. The CDR3 covers 18 residues. The CDR3 DNA is TGTGCCAGCAGCTTAGGGGGACTAGCGGGGAGCTCCTACAATGAGCAGTTCTTC. Translation: CASSLGGLAGSSYNEQFF.

The V and J genes are TRBV28 and TRBJ2-5, with no clear D. Germline lookup yields CDR1 MDHEN and CDR2 SYDVKM. The CDR3 contains 15 residues. V was shortened by 5 bases and J by 4 bases, with 17 bases between the two germline ends. Here the CDR3 reads CASSEVWALGETQYF. The CDR3 nucleotides read TGTGCCAGCAGTGAAGTATGGGCTTTGGGAGAGACCCAGTACTTC.

This clone was seen once. The chain uses TRBV30 and TRBJ1-5; the match to TRBD1 covers 7 bases. CDR1 is GTSNPN, CDR2 SVGIG, per germline (reference sequence). The CDR3 contains 17 residues. V trimming: 2 bases; J trimming: 0 bases; junction bases outside the gene matches: 10. CDR3 sequence: CAWSPGRGAYSNQPQHF. CDR3 sequence (DNA): TGTGCCTGGAGTCCGGGCAGGGGGGCGTATAGCAATCAGCCCCAGCATTTT.

The CDR3 reads CASGPTRRDNEQFF. In DNA form, the CDR3 reads TGTGCCTCGGGTCCTACCCGAAGAGACAATGAGCAGTTCTTC. The genes are TRBV19 and TRBJ2-1; no clear D gene. CDR1 LNHDA and CDR2 SQIVND come from the germline V gene (reference sequence). Trimming removed 11 bases from V and 5 bases from J, with 19 bases in between. CDR3 size: 14 residues.